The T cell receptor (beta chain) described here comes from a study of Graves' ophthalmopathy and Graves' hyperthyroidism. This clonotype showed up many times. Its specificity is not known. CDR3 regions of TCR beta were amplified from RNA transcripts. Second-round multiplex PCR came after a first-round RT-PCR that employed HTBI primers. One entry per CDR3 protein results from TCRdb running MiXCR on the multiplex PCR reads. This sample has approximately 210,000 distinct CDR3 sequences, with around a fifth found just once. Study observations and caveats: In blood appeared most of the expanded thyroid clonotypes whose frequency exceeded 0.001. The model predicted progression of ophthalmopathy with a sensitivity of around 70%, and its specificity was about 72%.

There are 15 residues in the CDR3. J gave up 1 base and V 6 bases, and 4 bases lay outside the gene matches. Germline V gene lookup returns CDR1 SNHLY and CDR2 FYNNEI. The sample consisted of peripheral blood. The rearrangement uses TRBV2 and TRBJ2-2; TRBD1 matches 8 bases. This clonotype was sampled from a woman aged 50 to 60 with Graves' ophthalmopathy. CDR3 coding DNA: TGTGCCAGCAGGAGACAGGGGAGGAACACCGGGGAGCTGTTTTTT. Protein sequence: CASRRQGRNTGELFF.